The clone carrying this T cell receptor beta chain turned up a few times. Its antigen is not identified. Sequence at one end of the junction differs from germline and may be a read error. The source of the sample is a study of T-cell memory formation after mild COVID-19. Study overall: Clusters of TCRs were largely donor specific.

Employing constant-segment primers, 5'RACE generated TCR alpha and TCR beta cDNA libraries bearing sample barcodes and UMIs. TCRdb processed the 5' RACE reads anew with MiXCR; each CDR3 protein has one entry. The sample contains about 400,000 distinct CDR3 sequences, under 25% of which appear only once. Study-wide results and limits: Clonal second-wave expansions that peaked on day 37 had unconfirmed SARS-CoV-2 specificity. Some clones that responded were present in memory (sampled pre-infection), which suggests cross-reactive memory joined.

The CDR3 is 12 residues long. CDR1 SEHNR and CDR2 FQNEAQ come from the germline V gene (reference sequence). This clonotype was obtained from an adult woman who had mild COVID-19 (a few samples of this study predate the infection). Cell type and time point are not known. Sequencing was done on a sample of PBMCs or a T cell subset sorted from them (not recorded which). V and J are TRBV7-9 and TRBJ2-3; the D is unclear. CDR3 DNA: TGTGCCAGCAGCTTAGCGGGCCCCCGCGCGGCTTTT. Its protein product is CASSLAGPRAAF. Full variable domain (rest looked up from reference TRBV7-9 and TRBJ2-3): DTGVSQNPRHKITKRGQNVTFRCDPISEHNRLYWYRQTLGQGPEFLTYFQNEAQLEKSRLLSDRFSAERPKGSFSTLEIQRTEQGDSAMYLCASSLAGPRAAFGPGTRLTVL.